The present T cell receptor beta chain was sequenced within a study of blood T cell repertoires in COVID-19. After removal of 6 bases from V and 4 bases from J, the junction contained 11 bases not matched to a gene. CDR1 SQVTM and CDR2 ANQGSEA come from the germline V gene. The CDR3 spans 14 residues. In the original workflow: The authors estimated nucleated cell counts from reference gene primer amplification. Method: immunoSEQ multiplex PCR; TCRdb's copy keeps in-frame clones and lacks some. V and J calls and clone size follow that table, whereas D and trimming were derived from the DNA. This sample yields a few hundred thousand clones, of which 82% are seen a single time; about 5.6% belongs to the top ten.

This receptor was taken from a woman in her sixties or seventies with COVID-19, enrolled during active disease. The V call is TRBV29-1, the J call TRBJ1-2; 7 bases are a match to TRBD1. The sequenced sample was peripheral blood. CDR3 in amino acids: CSVGGEQGLYGYTF. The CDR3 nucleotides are TGCAGCGTCGGGGGAGAACAGGGGCTCTATGGCTACACCTTC.